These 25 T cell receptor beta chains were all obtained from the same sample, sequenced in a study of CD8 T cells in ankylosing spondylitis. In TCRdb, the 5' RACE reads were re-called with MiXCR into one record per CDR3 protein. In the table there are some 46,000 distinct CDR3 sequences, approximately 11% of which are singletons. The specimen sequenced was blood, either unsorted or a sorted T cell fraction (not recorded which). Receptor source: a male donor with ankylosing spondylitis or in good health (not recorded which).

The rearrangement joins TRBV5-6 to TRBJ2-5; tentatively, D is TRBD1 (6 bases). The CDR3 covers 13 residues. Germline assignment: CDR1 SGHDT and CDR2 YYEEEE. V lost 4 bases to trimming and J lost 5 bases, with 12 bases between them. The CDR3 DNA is TGTGCCAGCAGCCCGAGGGGGTGGGAGACCCAGTACTTC. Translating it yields CASSPRGWETQYF.

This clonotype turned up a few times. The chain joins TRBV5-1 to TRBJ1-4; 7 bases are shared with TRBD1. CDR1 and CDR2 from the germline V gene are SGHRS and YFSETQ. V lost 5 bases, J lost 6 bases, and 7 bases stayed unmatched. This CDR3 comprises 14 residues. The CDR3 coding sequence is TGCGCCAGCAGTACCGGGACAGCGGATGAAAAACTGTTTTTT. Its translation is CASSTGTADEKLFF.

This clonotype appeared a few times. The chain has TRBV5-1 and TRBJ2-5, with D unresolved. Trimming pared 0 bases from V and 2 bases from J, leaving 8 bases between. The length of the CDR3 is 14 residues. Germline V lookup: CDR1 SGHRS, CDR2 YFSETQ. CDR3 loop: CASSLAQRQETQYF. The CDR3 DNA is TGCGCCAGCAGCTTGGCGCAGAGACAAGAGACCCAGTACTTC.

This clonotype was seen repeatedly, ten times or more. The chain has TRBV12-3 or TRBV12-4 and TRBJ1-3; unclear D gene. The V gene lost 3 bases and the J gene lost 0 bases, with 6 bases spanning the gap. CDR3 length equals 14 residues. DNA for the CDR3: TGTGCCAGCAGTTTTTCCACCTCTGGAAACACCATATATTTT. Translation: CASSFSTSGNTIYF.

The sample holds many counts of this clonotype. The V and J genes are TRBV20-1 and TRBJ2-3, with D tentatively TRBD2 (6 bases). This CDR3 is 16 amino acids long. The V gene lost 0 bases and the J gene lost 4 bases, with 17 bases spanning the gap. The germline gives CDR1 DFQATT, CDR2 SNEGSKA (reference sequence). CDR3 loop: CSARDLFGGAADTQYF. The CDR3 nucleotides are TGCAGTGCTAGAGACCTGTTTGGCGGGGCGGCAGATACGCAGTATTTT.

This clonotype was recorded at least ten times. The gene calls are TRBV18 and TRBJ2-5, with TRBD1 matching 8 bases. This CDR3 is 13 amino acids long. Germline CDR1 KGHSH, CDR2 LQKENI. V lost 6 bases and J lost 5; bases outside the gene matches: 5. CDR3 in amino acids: CASSSAGGETQYF. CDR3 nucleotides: TGTGCCAGCTCTTCAGCAGGGGGCGAGACCCAGTACTTC.

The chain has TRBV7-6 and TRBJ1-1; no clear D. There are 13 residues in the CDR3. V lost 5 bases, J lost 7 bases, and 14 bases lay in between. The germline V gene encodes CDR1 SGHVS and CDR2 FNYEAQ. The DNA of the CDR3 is TGTGCCAGCAGCCCGGAGTTCCGGGGTGAAGCTTTCTTT. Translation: CASSPEFRGEAFF.

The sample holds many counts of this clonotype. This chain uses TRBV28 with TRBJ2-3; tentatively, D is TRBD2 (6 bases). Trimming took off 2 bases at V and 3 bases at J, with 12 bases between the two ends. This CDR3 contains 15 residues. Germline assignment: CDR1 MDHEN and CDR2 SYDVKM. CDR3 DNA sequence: TGTGCCAGCAGTTTAACGGGGGAAGGTACAGATACGCAGTATTTT. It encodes CASSLTGEGTDTQYF.

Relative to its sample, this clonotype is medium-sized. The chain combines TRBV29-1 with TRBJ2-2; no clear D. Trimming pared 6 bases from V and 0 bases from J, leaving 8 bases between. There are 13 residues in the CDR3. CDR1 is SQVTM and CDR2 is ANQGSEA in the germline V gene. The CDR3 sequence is CSVTTTNTGELFF. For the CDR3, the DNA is TGCAGCGTCACGACCACGAACACCGGGGAGCTGTTTTTT.

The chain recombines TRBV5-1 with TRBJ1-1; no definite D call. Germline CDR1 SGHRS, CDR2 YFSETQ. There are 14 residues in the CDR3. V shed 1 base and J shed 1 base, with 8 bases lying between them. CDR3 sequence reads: CASSLTMSNTEAFF. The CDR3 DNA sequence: TGCGCCAGCAGCTTGACAATGTCGAACACTGAAGCTTTCTTT.

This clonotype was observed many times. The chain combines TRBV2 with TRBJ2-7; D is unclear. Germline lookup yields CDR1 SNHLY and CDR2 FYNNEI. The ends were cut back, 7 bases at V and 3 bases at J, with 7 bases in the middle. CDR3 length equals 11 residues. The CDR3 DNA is TGTGCCAGCAAACGGAACTACGAGCAGTACTTC. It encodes CASKRNYEQYF.

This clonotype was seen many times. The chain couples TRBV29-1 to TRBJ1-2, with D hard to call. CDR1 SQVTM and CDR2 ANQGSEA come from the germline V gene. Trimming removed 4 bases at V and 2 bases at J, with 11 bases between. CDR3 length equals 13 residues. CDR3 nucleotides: TGCAGCGTTGGGGCCGACCCGAACTATGGCTACACCTTC. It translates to CSVGADPNYGYTF.

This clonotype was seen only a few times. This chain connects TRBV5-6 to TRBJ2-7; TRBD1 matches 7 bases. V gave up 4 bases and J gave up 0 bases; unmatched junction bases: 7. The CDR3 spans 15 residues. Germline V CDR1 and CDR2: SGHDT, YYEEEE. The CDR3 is CASSPRGTDSYEQYF. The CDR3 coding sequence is TGTGCCAGCAGCCCCCGAGGGACAGACTCCTACGAGCAGTACTTC.

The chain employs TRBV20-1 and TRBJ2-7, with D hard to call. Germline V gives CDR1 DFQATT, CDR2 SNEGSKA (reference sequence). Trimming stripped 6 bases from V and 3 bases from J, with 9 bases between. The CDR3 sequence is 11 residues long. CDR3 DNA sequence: TGCAGTGCCCTGGTAGGCTACGAGCAGTACTTC. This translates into CSALVGYEQYF.

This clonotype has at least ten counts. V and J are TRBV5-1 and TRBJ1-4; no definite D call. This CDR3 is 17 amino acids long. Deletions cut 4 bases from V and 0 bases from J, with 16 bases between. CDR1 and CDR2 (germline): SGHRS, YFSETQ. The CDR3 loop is CASSPAGTAATNEKLFF. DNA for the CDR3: TGCGCCAGCAGCCCCGCGGGTACAGCTGCAACTAATGAAAAACTGTTTTTT.

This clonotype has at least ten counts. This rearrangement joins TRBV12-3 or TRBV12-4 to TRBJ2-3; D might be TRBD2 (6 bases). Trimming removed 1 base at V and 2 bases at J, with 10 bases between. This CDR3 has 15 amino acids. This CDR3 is CASSLDGSSTDTQYF. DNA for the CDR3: TGTGCCAGCAGTTTAGACGGGAGTTCCACAGATACGCAGTATTTT.

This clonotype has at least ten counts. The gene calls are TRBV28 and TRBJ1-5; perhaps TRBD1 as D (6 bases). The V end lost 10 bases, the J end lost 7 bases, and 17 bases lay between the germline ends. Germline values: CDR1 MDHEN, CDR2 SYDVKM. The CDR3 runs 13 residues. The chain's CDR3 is CAIQDSLVQPQHF. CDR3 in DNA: TGTGCCATCCAGGACAGTTTAGTACAGCCCCAGCATTTT.

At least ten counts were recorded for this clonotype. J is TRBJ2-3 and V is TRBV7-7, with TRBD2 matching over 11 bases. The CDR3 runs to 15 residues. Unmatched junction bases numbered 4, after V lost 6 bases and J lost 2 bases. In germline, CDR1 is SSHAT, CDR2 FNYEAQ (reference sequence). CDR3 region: CASSPSGGPTDTQYF. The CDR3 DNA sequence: TGTGCCAGCAGTCCTAGCGGGGGGCCCACAGATACGCAGTATTTT.

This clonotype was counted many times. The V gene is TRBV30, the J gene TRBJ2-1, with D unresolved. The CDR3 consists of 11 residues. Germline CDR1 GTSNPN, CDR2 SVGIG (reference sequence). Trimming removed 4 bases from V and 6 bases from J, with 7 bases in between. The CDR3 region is CAWTVGNEQFF. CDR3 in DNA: TGTGCCTGGACCGTGGGCAATGAGCAGTTCTTC. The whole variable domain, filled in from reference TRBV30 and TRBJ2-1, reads SQTIHQWPATLVQPVGSPLSLECTVEGTSNPNLYWYRQAAGRGLQLLFYSVGIGQISSEVPQNLSASRPQDRQFILSSKKLLLSDSGFYLCAWTVGNEQFFGPGTRLTVL.

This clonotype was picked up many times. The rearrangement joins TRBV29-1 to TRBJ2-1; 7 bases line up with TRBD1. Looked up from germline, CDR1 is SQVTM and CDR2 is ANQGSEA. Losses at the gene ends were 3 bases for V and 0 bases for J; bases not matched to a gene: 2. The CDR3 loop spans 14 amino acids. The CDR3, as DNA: TGCAGCGTTGAGGCAGGGGGCTCCTACAATGAGCAGTTCTTC. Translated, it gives CSVEAGGSYNEQFF.

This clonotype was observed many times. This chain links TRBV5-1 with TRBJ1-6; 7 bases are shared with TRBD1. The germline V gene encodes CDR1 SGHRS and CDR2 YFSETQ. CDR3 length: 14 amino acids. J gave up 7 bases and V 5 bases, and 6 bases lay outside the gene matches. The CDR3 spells CASSLRTGNSPLHF. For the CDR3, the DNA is TGCGCCAGCAGTCTCAGGACAGGAAATTCACCCCTCCACTTT.

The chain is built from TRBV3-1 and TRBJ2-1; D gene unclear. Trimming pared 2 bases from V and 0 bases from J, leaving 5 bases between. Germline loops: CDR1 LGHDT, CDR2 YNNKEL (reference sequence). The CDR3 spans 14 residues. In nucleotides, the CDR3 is TGTGCCAGCAGCCAACCCTTCTCCTACAATGAGCAGTTCTTC. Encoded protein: CASSQPFSYNEQFF.

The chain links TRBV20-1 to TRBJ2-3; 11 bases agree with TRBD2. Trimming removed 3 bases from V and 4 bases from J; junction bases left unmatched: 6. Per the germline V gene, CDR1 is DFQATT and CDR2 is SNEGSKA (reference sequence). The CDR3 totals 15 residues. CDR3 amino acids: CSARVLAGAADTQYF. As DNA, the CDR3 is TGCAGTGCTAGGGTACTAGCGGGGGCTGCAGATACGCAGTATTTT.

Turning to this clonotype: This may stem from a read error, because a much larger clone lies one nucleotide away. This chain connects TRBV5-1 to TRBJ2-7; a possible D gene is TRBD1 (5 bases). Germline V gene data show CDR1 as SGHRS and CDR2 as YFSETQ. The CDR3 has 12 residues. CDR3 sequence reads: CASSSQDYGQYF. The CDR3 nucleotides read TGCGCCAGCAGCTCACAGGATTACGGGCAGTACTTC.

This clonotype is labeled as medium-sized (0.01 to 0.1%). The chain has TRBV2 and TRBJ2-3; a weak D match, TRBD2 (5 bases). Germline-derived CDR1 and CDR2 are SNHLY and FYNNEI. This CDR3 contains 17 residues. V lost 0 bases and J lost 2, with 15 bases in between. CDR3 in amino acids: CASSEALGLANTDTQYF. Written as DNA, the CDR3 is TGTGCCAGCAGTGAAGCGCTTGGGCTAGCCAACACAGATACGCAGTATTTT.